Following are 30 T cell receptor beta chains from one sample sequenced in a study of cytomegalovirus exposure and HLA in healthy donors. TCRdb's table, derived via immunoSEQ multiplex PCR, lists solely in-frame clones and lacks some. Among roughly 130,000 clones listed, approximately 89% were seen once. Sequences were obtained from PBMCs. Receptors were obtained from a woman aged 18-35 years in good health and CMV-seropositive.

This chain uses TRBV5-1 with TRBJ1-3; D gene uncertain. Germline V gene sequence: CDR1 SGHRS, CDR2 YFSETQ. Trimming shortened V by 0 bases and J by 4 bases, and 11 bases separated the two germline ends. This CDR3 has 15 amino acids. The CDR3 loop reads CASSLDRGLGNTIYF. CDR3 nucleotide sequence: TGCGCCAGCAGCTTGGATCGGGGTTTGGGAAACACCATATATTTT. The full variable domain, its missing parts supplied by reference TRBV5-1 and TRBJ1-3, is KAGVTQTPRYLIKTRGQQVTLSCSPISGHRSVSWYQQTPGQGLQFLFEYFSETQRNKGNFPGRFSGRQFSNSRSEMNVSTLELGDSALYLCASSLDRGLGNTIYFGEGSWLTVV.

The chain links TRBV19 to TRBJ1-4, with no clear D. V was shortened by 8 bases and J by 8 bases, with 9 bases between the two germline ends. The CDR3 consists of 11 residues. Germline V CDR1 and CDR2: LNHDA, SQIVND (reference sequence). The CDR3 loop reads CASGEREKLFF. Here the CDR3 DNA reads TGTGCCAGTGGGGAGAGGGAAAAACTGTTTTTT. The full variable domain, its missing parts supplied by reference TRBV19 and TRBJ1-4, is DGGITQSPKYLFRKEGQNVTLSCEQNLNHDAMYWYRQDPGQGLRLIYYSQIVNDFQKGDIAEGYSVSREKKESFPLTVTSAQKNPTAFYLCASGEREKLFFGSGTQLSVL.

The genes are TRBV19 and TRBJ1-4; D gene uncertain. The V gene lost 4 bases and the J gene lost 7 bases, with 10 bases spanning the gap. From germline, CDR1 is LNHDA and CDR2 SQIVND (reference sequence). This CDR3 has 13 residues. The CDR3 nucleotides are TGTGCCAGTAGTAGAGCTCCCGGTGAAAAACTGTTTTTT. Translated, it gives CASSRAPGEKLFF.

As DNA, the CDR3 is TGTGCCAGCTCACCAGACAGGGGGGGAGACGGTGATTCCTACGAGCAGTACTTC. It yields the protein CASSPDRGGDGDSYEQYF. V and J are TRBV18 and TRBJ2-7; 9 bases agree with TRBD1. J was trimmed by 1 base and V by 2 bases; bases with no gene match: 12. Germline V gene lookup returns CDR1 KGHSH and CDR2 LQKENI. This CDR3 has 18 amino acids. Filled out from reference TRBV18 and TRBJ2-7, the complete variable domain reads NAGVMQNPRHLVRRRGQEARLRCSPMKGHSHVYWYRQLPEEGLKFMVYLQKENIIDESGMPKERFSAEFPKEGPSILRIQQVVRGDSAAYFCASSPDRGGDGDSYEQYFGPGTRLTVT.

The chain employs TRBV11-2 and TRBJ1-6, with D possibly matching TRBD1 (5 bases). The CDR3 runs to 18 residues. Trimming took off 4 bases at V and 3 bases at J, with 19 bases between the two ends. From germline, CDR1 is SGHAT and CDR2 FQNNGV. The CDR3 reads CASSSGGRGTLYNSPLHF. The CDR3 coding sequence is TGTGCCAGCAGCTCCGGGGGACGGGGAACCCTCTATAATTCACCCCTCCACTTT.

At least ten counts were recorded for this clone. The rearrangement links TRBV27 to TRBJ1-5, with D uncertain. Trimming took 2 bases from V and 6 from J, leaving 11 bases between them. This CDR3 is 14 amino acids long. Looked up from germline, CDR1 is MNHEY and CDR2 is SMNVEV (reference sequence). CDR3 nucleotides: TGTGCCAGCAGTTTACGTCATATTAGTCAGCCCCAGCATTTT. Protein sequence: CASSLRHISQPQHF.

This chain connects TRBV27 to TRBJ1-4; TRBD1 aligns across 7 bases. Germline CDR1 is MNHEY and CDR2 is SMNVEV (reference sequence). The CDR3 has 14 amino acids. Unmatched junction bases numbered 7, after V lost 7 bases and J lost 5 bases. The CDR3 here is CASNNGGGNEKLFF. CDR3 coding DNA: TGTGCCAGCAACAATGGAGGGGGCAATGAAAAACTGTTTTTT.

The chain is built from TRBV6-5 and TRBJ2-7, with no clear D. The germline gives CDR1 MNHEY, CDR2 SVGAGI. Between the trimmed V and J ends, which lost 6 bases and 6 bases, there was a span of 9 bases. The CDR3 runs to 11 residues. CDR3 DNA sequence: TGTGCCAGCAGCCGACACGGCGAGCAGTACTTC. Translation gives CASSRHGEQYF.

The V gene is TRBV21-1, the J gene TRBJ1-3; TRBD1, the table's D call, was not compared with the DNA. TRBV21-1 is reported as a pseudogene. CDR3 size: 17 residues. The CDR3 DNA reads TGTGCCAGCAGCGCGCCCGGGACAGGGGTTCCTGGAAACACCATATATTTT. It yields the protein CASSAPGTGVPGNTIYF.

The chain recombines TRBV30 with TRBJ2-7; a weak D match, TRBD1 (6 bases). The CDR3 is 14 amino acids. Per germline, CDR1 GTSNPN and CDR2 SVGIG (reference sequence). The germline V and J ends were trimmed by 5 bases and 0 bases, with 14 bases remaining between them. The CDR3 DNA is TGTGCCTGGCAGGGACATCCAAGCTCCTACGAGCAGTACTTC. Encoded protein: CAWQGHPSSYEQYF.

The chain carries TRBV19 and TRBJ1-2; TRBD1 agrees at 9 bases. This CDR3 has 11 residues. The V and J ends lost 10 bases and 6 bases, in that order; junction bases with no gene match: 3. CDR1 and CDR2 from the germline V gene are LNHDA and SQIVND (reference sequence). The CDR3 DNA sequence: TGTGCCACTACAGGGGGCCATGGCTACACCTTC. This gives the protein CATTGGHGYTF.

In this sample, this clone turned up a few times. The chain links TRBV4-1 to TRBJ2-7; D not resolved. This CDR3 is built from 14 residues. V was clipped by 3 bases and J by 2 bases, with 11 bases between them. Germline V lookup: CDR1 MGHRA, CDR2 YSYEKL. The CDR3 reads CASSHLPGTYEQYF. In nucleotides, the CDR3 is TGCGCCAGCAGCCACCTGCCGGGTACCTACGAGCAGTACTTC.

The chain couples TRBV11-3 to TRBJ2-1; 9 bases are a match to TRBD1. The germline gives CDR1 SGHNT, CDR2 YENEEA. Trimming removed 5 bases from V and 10 bases from J; junction bases left unmatched: 12. The CDR3 is made up of 15 amino acids. The CDR3 bases are TGTGCCAGCAGCCTAGCCGGGACAGGGATAGGGGAGCAGTTCTTC. Amino acids: CASSLAGTGIGEQFF.

This chain links TRBV6-1 with TRBJ1-2, with D possibly being TRBD1 (5 bases). Trimming stripped 4 bases from V and 3 bases from J, with 15 bases between. The CDR3 is made up of 15 amino acids. The germline CDR1 and CDR2 sequences are MNHNS and SASEGT. CDR3 coding DNA: TGTGCCAGCAGTGCATACAGGCCGGGGGACTATGGCTACACCTTC. Translated, it gives CASSAYRPGDYGYTF.

The V call is TRBV7-2, the J call TRBJ1-4; 10 bases match TRBD1. This CDR3 spans 15 amino acids. Trimming removed 5 bases from V and 5 bases from J; junction bases left unmatched: 5. Germline V gene sequence: CDR1 SGHTA, CDR2 FQGNSA. The CDR3 bases are TGTGCCAGCAGCAGCCAGGGACAGGGGAATGAAAAACTGTTTTTT. Protein sequence: CASSSQGQGNEKLFF. The full variable domain, in which reference TRBV7-2 and TRBJ1-4 provide the parts outside the CDR3, is GAGVSQSPSNKVTEKGKDVELRCDPISGHTALYWYRQSLGQGLEFLIYFQGNSAPDKSGLPSDRFSAERTGGSVSTLTIQRTQQEDSAVYLCASSSQGQGNEKLFFGSGTQLSVL.

The V and J genes are TRBV6-6 and TRBJ1-3, with 9 bases that match TRBD1. The junction had 4 bases not matched to a gene; V was cut back by 6 bases and J by 4 bases. Per the germline V gene, CDR1 is MNHNY and CDR2 is SVGAGI (reference sequence). The CDR3 consists of 14 residues. The CDR3 DNA sequence: TGTGCCAGCAGCCTGGACAGGGGAGGAAACACCATATATTTT. Its protein product is CASSLDRGGNTIYF.

This clone was counted a few times. The rearrangement joins TRBV7-9 to TRBJ1-1; D may be TRBD1 (5 bases). The length of the CDR3 is 13 residues. Trimming pared 6 bases from V and 1 base from J, leaving 9 bases between. The germline gives CDR1 SEHNR, CDR2 FQNEAQ (reference sequence). The CDR3 reads CASSRGPNTEAFF. The DNA of the CDR3 is TGTGCCAGCAGTAGGGGCCCGAACACTGAAGCTTTCTTT.

V and J are TRBV7-6 and TRBJ2-3, with 10 bases identical to TRBD2. CDR3 size: 17 residues. The J segment lost 5 bases and the V segment lost 5 bases, leaving 13 bases of the junction unmatched. Germline values: CDR1 SGHVS, CDR2 FNYEAQ. CDR3 coding DNA: TGTGCCAGCAGCCCCTCTAGCGGGGGATCCAGGGGAGATACGCAGTATTTT. It is translated as CASSPSSGGSRGDTQYF.

The chain couples TRBV9 to TRBJ2-2; TRBD2 aligns across 12 bases. This CDR3 spans 18 amino acids. Germline lookup yields CDR1 SGDLS and CDR2 YYNGEE. The junction had 4 bases not matched to a gene; V was cut back by 1 base and J by 0 bases. CDR3 amino acids: CASSVRLAGATNTGELFF. The CDR3 DNA is TGTGCCAGCAGCGTAAGACTAGCGGGGGCGACGAACACCGGGGAGCTGTTTTTT. The variable domain in full, completed from reference TRBV9 and TRBJ2-2, reads DSGVTQTPKHLITATGQRVTLRCSPRSGDLSVYWYQQSLDQGLQFLIQYYNGEERAKGNILERFSAQQFPDLHSELNLSSLELGDSALYFCASSVRLAGATNTGELFFGEGSRLTVL.

The chain joins TRBV27 to TRBJ2-6; perhaps TRBD1 as D (5 bases). The germline gives CDR1 MNHEY, CDR2 SMNVEV (reference sequence). The V gene lost 7 bases and the J gene lost 3 bases, with 16 bases spanning the gap. The CDR3 length is 16 residues. The CDR3, as DNA: TGTGCCAGCACACGGACACCCAGTTTTGGGGCCAACGTCCTGACTTTC. Translated, it gives CASTRTPSFGANVLTF.

The chain couples TRBV5-1 to TRBJ1-2; D is unclear. CDR3 length equals 17 residues. Looked up from germline, CDR1 is SGHRS and CDR2 is YFSETQ. V shed 0 bases and J shed 8 bases, with 23 bases lying between them. The CDR3: CASSLGRSAGFGGGYTF. Written as DNA, the CDR3 is TGCGCCAGCAGCTTGGGCCGGTCAGCGGGATTCGGAGGGGGCTACACCTTC.

The count of this clone is one. This sequence joins TRBV7-6 and TRBJ1-3; D may be TRBD1 (5 bases). Germline-derived CDR1 and CDR2 are SGHVS and FNYEAQ. Trimming took 2 bases from V and 2 from J, leaving 13 bases between them. The CDR3 length is 16 residues. The CDR3 coding sequence is TGTGCCAGCAGCTTAAGGGGTGGGACTACTGGAAACACCATATATTTT. Protein sequence: CASSLRGGTTGNTIYF.

This chain links TRBV10-1 with TRBJ2-1; TRBD2 agrees at 10 bases. The CDR3 covers 19 residues. With V trimmed by 0 bases and J by 1 base, 9 bases remained unmatched. Germline CDR1 and CDR2: WNHNN and SYGVQD (reference sequence). The CDR3 sequence: CASSESWRETSGSYNEQFF. CDR3 nucleotides: TGCGCCAGCAGTGAGTCATGGAGGGAGACTAGCGGGTCCTACAATGAGCAGTTCTTC.

V is TRBV2 and J is TRBJ2-3; 11 bases map to TRBD2. The V gene end was trimmed by 6 bases and the J gene end by 6 bases; junction bases not matched to a gene: 11. Germline CDR1 SNHLY, CDR2 FYNNEI. CDR3 size: 16 residues. The CDR3 region has the DNA TGTGCCAGCAGGGCCGGGACTAGCGGCCGCGGGGATACGCAGTATTTT. Its protein product is CASRAGTSGRGDTQYF.

In its sample, this clone was seen once. J is TRBJ2-2 and V is TRBV25-1; possibly TRBD1 for D (6 bases). This CDR3 spans 15 amino acids. Per the germline V gene, CDR1 is MGHDK and CDR2 is SYGVNS. V was shortened by 0 bases and J by 5 bases, with 10 bases between the two germline ends. CDR3 residues: CASSEYKGGTGELFF. CDR3 sequence (DNA): TGTGCCAGCAGTGAATATAAAGGGGGAACCGGGGAGCTGTTTTTT.

The V gene is TRBV15, the J gene TRBJ2-7; TRBD2 might be the D (5 bases). Germline V lookup: CDR1 LNHNV, CDR2 YYDKDF (reference sequence). The CDR3 is 14 amino acids. The V end lost 1 base, the J end lost 7 bases, and 14 bases lay between the germline ends. The CDR3 nucleotides read TGTGCCACCAGCAGAGTAGGACGAGGGTGGGAGCAGTACTTC. Protein sequence: CATSRVGRGWEQYF.

The chain is built from TRBV5-1 and TRBJ2-3; 8 nucleotides align to TRBD2. CDR1 is SGHRS and CDR2 is YFSETQ in the germline V gene. V dropped 3 bases and J dropped 1; count of bases not matched to a gene: 7. The CDR3 is 16 residues long. DNA of the CDR3: TGCGCCAGCAGCTCCGGTAGCGGGGTGGGCACAGATACGCAGTATTTT. It translates to CASSSGSGVGTDTQYF.

V usage is TRBV6-6 and J usage is TRBJ1-1; perhaps TRBD1 as D (5 bases). In germline, CDR1 is MNHNY, CDR2 SVGAGI (reference sequence). Deletions cut 5 bases from V and 12 bases from J, with 16 bases between. This CDR3 has 12 residues. The CDR3 is CASSLGGEVTFF. The CDR3 DNA reads as TGTGCCAGCAGTCTGGGGGGGGAGGTGACTTTCTTT.

V and J are TRBV2 and TRBJ1-1, with 11 bases fitting TRBD1. Germline CDR1 SNHLY, CDR2 FYNNEI. Trimming took 9 bases from V and 3 from J; bases not matched to a gene: 0. The CDR3 has 12 residues. CDR3 sequence: CARGQGDTEAFF. The CDR3 coding sequence is TGTGCCAGGGGACAGGGGGACACTGAAGCTTTCTTT.

The sample holds a few counts of this clone. V usage is TRBV27 and J usage is TRBJ2-7; no reliable D call. Germline CDR1 and CDR2: MNHEY and SMNVEV (reference sequence). CDR3 length equals 11 residues. V dropped 4 bases and J dropped 7 bases, with 8 bases sitting between them. Here the CDR3 DNA reads TGTGCCAGCAGTTCCGGGTCGGAGCAGTACTTC. This encodes CASSSGSEQYF.